This T cell receptor (beta chain) is drawn from a study of blood T cell repertoires in COVID-19. Study details: Samples taken during acute and convalescent COVID-19 were collected in the United States, Italy and Spain.

Germline assignment: CDR1 SGHNT and CDR2 YYREEE (reference sequence). V was shortened by 4 bases and J by 5 bases, with 18 bases between the two germline ends. The CDR3 extends over 15 amino acids. In the study's own analysis: By means of reference gene primer amplification, nucleated cell counts were estimated. Some clones are missing from TCRdb's copy, which holds only in-frame ones; the method was immunoSEQ multiplex PCR. V and J calls and clone size follow that table, whereas D and trimming were derived from the DNA. In the table there are 65,000 to 70,000 clones, about 86% of which are singletons. Enrollment of patients from Seattle took place during active infection, with longitudinal follow-up.

The TCR sequence derives from a man in his forties with COVID-19, enrolled during active disease. The chain couples TRBV5-4 to TRBJ1-1; perhaps TRBD1 as D (6 bases). Sequencing was carried out using peripheral blood. CDR3 region: CASSPGSRGRTEAFF. Written as DNA, the CDR3 is TGTGCCAGCAGCCCAGGATCCAGGGGACGAACTGAAGCTTTCTTT.